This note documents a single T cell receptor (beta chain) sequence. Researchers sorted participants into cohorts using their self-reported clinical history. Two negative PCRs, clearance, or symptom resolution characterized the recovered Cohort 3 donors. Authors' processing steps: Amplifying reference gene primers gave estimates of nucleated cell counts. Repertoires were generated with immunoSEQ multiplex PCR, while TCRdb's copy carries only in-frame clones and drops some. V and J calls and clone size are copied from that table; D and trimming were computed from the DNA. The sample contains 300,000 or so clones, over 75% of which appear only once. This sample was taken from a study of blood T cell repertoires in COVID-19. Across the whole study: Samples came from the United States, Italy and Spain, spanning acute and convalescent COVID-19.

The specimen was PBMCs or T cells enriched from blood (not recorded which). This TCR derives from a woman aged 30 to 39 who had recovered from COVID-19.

CDR3 region: CASSLGGDNQPQHF. The CDR3 DNA reads TGTGCCAGCAGCTTGGGGGGGGACAATCAGCCCCAGCATTTT. The genes are TRBV7-9 and TRBJ1-5; the D gene is possibly TRBD1 (5 bases). Germline V lookup: CDR1 SEHNR, CDR2 FQNEAQ (reference sequence). The CDR3 spans 14 residues. V was cut by 3 bases and J by 3 bases, with 9 bases left in between.